These 32 T cell receptor beta chains were sequenced from one sample in a study of Ad26.COV2.S vaccination and SARS-CoV-2 variants. Documented treatment: around 19 received Ad26.COV2.S at low or high dose, single or two shots; about 5 received placebo; per-sample allocation not given. On day 63 after the first injection, vaccine and placebo recipients gave samples. Assay: immunoSEQ multiplex PCR; the TCRdb copy retains only in-frame clones and omits some. This sample carries around 300,000 clones, 88% of them seen once, and the ten largest clones take around 6.4%. The specimen was peripheral blood, collected in a trial of Ad26.COV2.S vaccine versus placebo. These receptors were obtained from a person aged 18-60 years who received the Ad26.COV2.S COVID-19 vaccine or a placebo.

CDR3 sequence: CASSRLAGGSGELFF. Here the CDR3 DNA reads TGTGCCAGCAGTCGACTAGCGGGAGGATCTGGGGAGCTGTTTTTT. The rearrangement links TRBV6-5 to TRBJ2-2, with 13 positions matching TRBD2. Germline values: CDR1 MNHEY, CDR2 SVGAGI. The V segment lost 5 bases and the J segment 8 bases; nucleotides outside the gene matches: 5. The CDR3 is made up of 15 amino acids.

The chain carries TRBV30 and TRBJ2-3; 11 bases map to TRBD2. CDR3 length: 15 residues. With 7 bases clipped from V and 2 bases from J, the junction kept 8 bases outside the gene matches. Germline loops: CDR1 GTSNPN, CDR2 SVGIG (reference sequence). The CDR3 bases are TGTGCCTCCACCCTAGCGGGGGGCAACACAGATACGCAGTATTTT. Encoded protein: CASTLAGGNTDTQYF. Drawing the rest from reference TRBV30 and TRBJ2-3, the complete variable domain is SQTIHQWPATLVQPVGSPLSLECTVEGTSNPNLYWYRQAAGRGLQLLFYSVGIGQISSEVPQNLSASRPQDRQFILSSKKLLLSDSGFYLCASTLAGGNTDTQYFGPGTRLTVL.

V is TRBV7-6 and J is TRBJ2-7, with 9 bases lining up with TRBD1. V shed 5 bases, J shed 6 bases, and the junction held 8 bases outside the gene matches. Germline V gene data show CDR1 as SGHVS and CDR2 as FNYEAQ. The CDR3 runs 14 residues. This CDR3 is CASSGGQGIGEQYF. The CDR3, as DNA: TGTGCCAGCAGCGGGGGACAGGGAATCGGCGAGCAGTACTTC.

V and J are TRBV9 and TRBJ2-3, with 7 bases fitting TRBD2. After removal of 0 bases from V and 1 base from J, the junction contained 2 bases not matched to a gene. Germline V lookup: CDR1 SGDLS, CDR2 YYNGEE. CDR3 size: 15 residues. The DNA of the CDR3 is TGTGCCAGCAGCGTAGGGAGCGGGGGCACAGATACGCAGTATTTT. Amino acids: CASSVGSGGTDTQYF.

This chain connects TRBV9 to TRBJ1-1; TRBD1 might be the D (5 bases). Per the germline V gene, CDR1 is SGDLS and CDR2 is YYNGEE. The CDR3 runs 16 residues. Between the trimmed V and J ends, which lost 0 bases and 6 bases, there was a span of 18 bases. CDR3: CASSVVGLAGKSEAFF. The CDR3 DNA is TGTGCCAGCAGCGTAGTGGGGTTGGCAGGGAAGTCTGAAGCTTTCTTT.

The V gene is TRBV27, the J gene TRBJ2-2, with 8 bases that match TRBD1. V shed 3 bases, J shed 4 bases, and the junction held 7 bases outside the gene matches. The CDR3 contains 16 residues. CDR1 and CDR2 from the germline V gene are MNHEY and SMNVEV (reference sequence). The CDR3 loop reads CASSFSGTGFTGELFF. Written as DNA, the CDR3 is TGTGCCAGCAGTTTTTCCGGGACAGGTTTCACCGGGGAGCTGTTTTTT.

This chain's CDR3 is CASSSDRVSEQYF. CDR3 coding DNA: TGTGCCAGCAGCTCGGACAGGGTCAGCGAGCAGTACTTC. This chain connects TRBV7-9 to TRBJ2-7; 8 bases agree with TRBD1. The CDR3 consists of 13 residues. V lost 4 bases to trimming and J lost 6 bases; unmatched junction nucleotides: 5. CDR1 and CDR2 from the germline V gene are SEHNR and FQNEAQ (reference sequence).

The chain recombines TRBV2 with TRBJ2-5, with 7 nucleotides matching TRBD1. From germline, CDR1 is SNHLY and CDR2 FYNNEI. CDR3 length: 14 residues. J lost 4 bases, V lost 5 bases, and 7 bases had no gene match. CDR3 loop: CASSTTGVGETQYF. Here the CDR3 DNA reads TGTGCCAGCAGTACCACAGGGGTTGGAGAGACCCAGTACTTC.

The V gene is TRBV5-4, the J gene TRBJ2-5; D is undetermined. V lost 6 bases, J lost 1 base, and 7 bases lay in between. There are 12 residues in the CDR3. Germline V gene sequence: CDR1 SGHNT, CDR2 YYREEE (reference sequence). DNA for the CDR3: TGTGCCAGCAACCCAATCCAAGAGACCCAGTACTTC. Translating it yields CASNPIQETQYF.

The rearrangement uses TRBV7-8 and TRBJ2-4; weak D call: TRBD2 (6 bases). The ends were cut back, 2 bases at V and 3 bases at J, with 14 bases in the middle. Germline CDR1 and CDR2: SGHVS and FQNEAQ. The CDR3 is 16 residues long. The CDR3 protein is CASSLLGGEGKNIQYF. The CDR3 region has the DNA TGTGCCAGCAGCTTATTGGGCGGGGAAGGCAAAAACATTCAGTACTTC.

CDR3 sequence reads: CSAWGGYGYTF. The DNA of the CDR3 is TGCAGTGCGTGGGGAGGGTATGGCTACACCTTC. The chain links TRBV20-1 to TRBJ1-2; D is uncertain. The CDR3 is made up of 11 amino acids. Trimming shortened V by 6 bases and J by 5 bases, and 10 bases separated the two germline ends. Germline-derived CDR1 and CDR2 are DFQATT and SNEGSKA (reference sequence).

This clone has a single count. This sequence joins TRBV5-4 and TRBJ1-4; D might be TRBD1 (6 bases). The V end lost 0 bases, the J end lost 6 bases, and 18 bases lay between the germline ends. This CDR3 is 17 amino acids long. Germline V CDR1 and CDR2: SGHNT, YYREEE (reference sequence). The CDR3 here is CASSLVLGASADEKLFF. The CDR3 DNA is TGTGCCAGCAGCTTGGTTTTGGGGGCGTCGGCTGATGAAAAACTGTTTTTT.

The gene calls are TRBV5-5 and TRBJ1-1; D is possibly TRBD1 (5 bases). The CDR3 extends over 17 amino acids. The germline V and J ends were trimmed by 2 bases and 1 base, with 18 bases remaining between them. Germline CDR1 SGHKS, CDR2 YYEKEE (reference sequence). CDR3 sequence: CASSFSFRRGWNTEAFF. Written as DNA, the CDR3 is TGTGCCAGCAGCTTCTCGTTCCGAAGGGGTTGGAACACTGAAGCTTTCTTT.

The chain is built from TRBV7-2 and TRBJ2-1; D gene ambiguous. V was shortened by 5 bases and J by 2 bases, with 13 bases between the two germline ends. Germline V gene sequence: CDR1 SGHTA, CDR2 FQGNSA. The CDR3 consists of 15 residues. CDR3 amino acids: CASSPRANPYNEQFF. The CDR3 nucleotides are TGTGCCAGCAGCCCCCGGGCCAACCCCTACAATGAGCAGTTCTTC.

This chain links TRBV4-3 with TRBJ1-4; D not certain. Germline values: CDR1 LGHNA, CDR2 YSLEER. The CDR3 is 17 residues long. V lost 0 bases, J lost 0 bases, and 11 bases lay in between. The CDR3 DNA sequence: TGCGCCAGCAGCCAAGATAGGCTCGCTGCAACTAATGAAAAACTGTTTTTT. Protein: CASSQDRLAATNEKLFF.

The chain recombines TRBV18 with TRBJ2-1; TRBD2 matches 8 bases. CDR3 length equals 15 residues. V was clipped by 6 bases and J by 7 bases; unmatched bases: 11. Germline V gene sequence: CDR1 KGHSH, CDR2 LQKENI. CDR3 in amino acids: CASSPLPGGRNEQFF. In DNA, the CDR3 is TGTGCCAGCTCCCCCCTCCCGGGAGGGAGGAATGAGCAGTTCTTC.

The chain combines TRBV6-5 with TRBJ2-5; the D gene is possibly TRBD2 (6 bases). CDR1 and CDR2 (germline): MNHEY, SVGAGI. Trimming cost V 3 bases and J 5 bases, with 19 bases left between them. The CDR3 spans 16 residues. As DNA, the CDR3 is TGTGCCAGCAGTTATCGGTGGGGGGATTATGTGGAGACCCAGTACTTC. Encoded protein: CASSYRWGDYVETQYF.

The chain is built from TRBV7-2 and TRBJ2-7; 9 bases match TRBD2. Germline V lookup: CDR1 SGHTA, CDR2 FQGNSA. The CDR3 spans 15 residues. V was pared by 1 base and J by 6 bases, with 7 bases of the junction left unmatched. The CDR3 protein is CASSLGIAGAAEQYF. CDR3 DNA: TGTGCCAGCAGCTTAGGAATAGCGGGGGCCGCCGAGCAGTACTTC.

This clone was observed a single time. V usage is TRBV6-5 and J usage is TRBJ2-5, with D possibly matching TRBD2 (6 bases). The germline CDR1 and CDR2 sequences are MNHEY and SVGAGI. V gave up 0 bases and J gave up 2 bases, with 13 bases separating them. CDR3 length: 16 amino acids. DNA for the CDR3: TGTGCCAGCAGTTACTCACGGGGGTTAGGACAAGAGACCCAGTACTTC. The encoded protein is CASSYSRGLGQETQYF.

The chain recombines TRBV27 with TRBJ2-2; D unclear. Germline V gives CDR1 MNHEY, CDR2 SMNVEV (reference sequence). This CDR3 comprises 16 residues. V was trimmed by 2 bases and J by 6 bases, leaving 16 bases between them. As DNA, the CDR3 is TGTGCCAGCAGTTTAGCAGGTTCTGGGTCGTCCGGGGAGCTGTTTTTT. Its translation is CASSLAGSGSSGELFF.

J is TRBJ2-6 and V is TRBV27; D unresolved. Germline-derived CDR1 and CDR2 are MNHEY and SMNVEV (reference sequence). V lost 6 bases and J 0 bases, leaving 15 bases between the germline ends. The CDR3 is 17 residues long. CDR3 bases: TGTGCCAGCAGCCCACCGACAAAATACTCTGGGGCCAACGTCCTGACTTTC. This codes for CASSPPTKYSGANVLTF.

The chain is built from TRBV30 and TRBJ1-5; TRBD1 aligns across 7 bases. This CDR3 has 13 amino acids. Germline V gene data show CDR1 as GTSNPN and CDR2 as SVGIG (reference sequence). V dropped 3 bases and J dropped 7; count of bases not matched to a gene: 6. The CDR3 coding sequence is TGTGCCTGGAGACAGGGGCTAAACCAGCCCCAGCATTTT. Residues: CAWRQGLNQPQHF.

This clone was picked up one time. At the DNA level, this CDR3 is encoded by other sequences in the same sample as well. V is TRBV19 and J is TRBJ2-5; a weak D match, TRBD1 (5 bases). V dropped 3 bases and J dropped 4 bases, with 9 bases sitting between them. Germline V lookup: CDR1 LNHDA, CDR2 SQIVND (reference sequence). The CDR3 is 13 residues long. CDR3 in amino acids: CASSIRVGETQYF. The DNA of the CDR3 is TGTGCCAGTAGTATCAGGGTTGGAGAGACCCAGTACTTC.

This clone showed up just a few times. The rearrangement uses TRBV4-3 and TRBJ2-7; D unresolved. Between the trimmed V and J ends, which lost 3 bases and 2 bases, there was a span of 14 bases. In germline, CDR1 is LGHNA, CDR2 YSLEER. The CDR3 consists of 15 residues. In DNA form, the CDR3 reads TGCGCCAGCAGCCATCCTTACGGCGCGACCTACGAGCAGTACTTC. Amino acids: CASSHPYGATYEQYF.

The rearrangement links TRBV25-1 to TRBJ2-1; weak D call: TRBD2 (6 bases). Trimming took 0 bases from V and 6 from J, leaving 18 bases between them. CDR3 length: 17 amino acids. Germline CDR1 MGHDK, CDR2 SYGVNS. This CDR3 is CASSEYNPRRAGNEQFF. For the CDR3, the DNA is TGTGCCAGCAGTGAATATAACCCTCGGCGAGCGGGCAATGAGCAGTTCTTC.

The gene calls are TRBV9 and TRBJ2-4; D is unresolved. Trimming left V 0 bases short and J 9 bases short, with 10 bases between. CDR1 and CDR2 (germline): SGDLS, YYNGEE. The CDR3 sequence is 13 residues long. This CDR3 is CASSVEYQGIQYF. CDR3 in DNA: TGTGCCAGCAGCGTAGAATACCAAGGCATTCAGTACTTC.

The V and J genes are TRBV5-1 and TRBJ1-1; TRBD1 might be the D (6 bases). The V end was cut by 4 bases, the J end by 3 bases, with 16 bases between. There are 15 residues in the CDR3. Germline V gene data show CDR1 as SGHRS and CDR2 as YFSETQ. The CDR3 loop reads CASSAKTGRDTEAFF. In nucleotides, the CDR3 is TGCGCCAGCAGCGCTAAGACAGGCAGGGACACTGAAGCTTTCTTT.

This clone has just one count. The rearrangement joins TRBV11-2 to TRBJ2-5, with D possibly being TRBD1 (6 bases). Per the germline V gene, CDR1 is SGHAT and CDR2 is FQNNGV. V lost 2 bases to trimming and J lost 7 bases, with 11 bases between them. This CDR3 comprises 13 residues. The CDR3 loop reads CASSLTGPGTQYF. The CDR3 bases are TGTGCCAGCAGCTTAACAGGGCCCGGGACCCAGTACTTC.

The chain joins TRBV30 to TRBJ1-5; D might be TRBD1 (5 bases). Germline values: CDR1 GTSNPN, CDR2 SVGIG (reference sequence). Trimming removed 0 bases from V and 7 bases from J, with 16 bases in between. The CDR3 length is 15 residues. This CDR3 is CAWSVGFREGQPQHF. CDR3 sequence (DNA): TGTGCCTGGAGTGTAGGGTTCAGGGAGGGCCAGCCCCAGCATTTT.

Comments on this clone: One end of the junction is discordant with germline, which a read error may explain. The chain recombines TRBV29-1 with TRBJ1-5, with D tentatively TRBD1 (5 bases). The CDR3 has 13 residues. CDR1 and CDR2 (germline): SQVTM, ANQGSEA. The CDR3 here is CSVDETVIQAQHF. The CDR3 nucleotides read TGCAGCGTTGATGAGACAGTCATTCAGGCCCAGCATTTT.

The chain's CDR3 is CASSAPGQGVTGELFF. CDR3 in DNA: TGTGCCAGCAGCGCACCGGGACAGGGGGTCACCGGGGAGCTGTTTTTT. V usage is TRBV7-3 and J usage is TRBJ2-2; 11 bases align to TRBD1. Trimming took 5 bases from V and 4 from J; bases not matched to a gene: 6. The CDR3 runs to 16 residues. Germline-derived CDR1 and CDR2 are SGHTA and FQGTGA.

The genes are TRBV19 and TRBJ2-3, with D unclear. Germline V gene data show CDR1 as LNHDA and CDR2 as SQIVND (reference sequence). The CDR3 totals 14 residues. Trimming shortened V by 6 bases and J by 6 bases, and 16 bases separated the two germline ends. The chain's CDR3 is CASRLGISGDTQYF. CDR3 nucleotides: TGTGCCAGTAGGTTGGGAATCTCCGGGGATACGCAGTATTTT.